Below, 19 T cell receptor beta chains from the same sample are listed, as sequenced in a study of CD8 T cells in ankylosing spondylitis. Study results and caveats: The study identified a TCR beta motif of under ten highly homologous variants that appeared characteristic of ankylosing spondylitis blood.

TCRdb passed the 5' RACE reads through MiXCR, listing each CDR3 protein once. The sample gives a few hundred thousand distinct CDR3 sequences, 6.5% to 10% of which show up once; 14% to 15% is in the top ten. No antigen is known for these receptors. What was sequenced was blood, either unsorted or a sorted T cell fraction (not recorded which). Source of these receptors: a male donor with ankylosing spondylitis.

This rearrangement joins TRBV7-9 to TRBJ2-7, with 8 bases matching TRBD1. V was clipped by 5 bases and J by 2 bases; unmatched bases: 8. This CDR3 is built from 15 residues. CDR1 is SEHNR, CDR2 FQNEAQ, per germline (reference sequence). The CDR3 is CASSRSGTGTYEQYF. CDR3 coding DNA: TGTGCCAGCAGCAGGTCCGGGACAGGAACCTACGAGCAGTACTTC.

The chain recombines TRBV29-1 with TRBJ2-2, with 9 nucleotides matching TRBD1. CDR1 and CDR2 from the germline V gene are SQVTM and ANQGSEA. V lost 3 bases and J lost 6; bases outside the gene matches: 2. The CDR3 consists of 13 residues. CDR3 in amino acids: CSVDYRGPGELFF. DNA for the CDR3: TGCAGCGTTGACTACAGGGGGCCCGGGGAGCTGTTTTTT.

V usage is TRBV27 and J usage is TRBJ2-1; 11 nucleotides align to TRBD2. CDR1 is MNHEY, CDR2 SMNVEV, per germline (reference sequence). Trimming cost V 1 base and J 2 bases; bases outside gene matches: 4. The CDR3 covers 17 residues. This chain's CDR3 is CASSLWGTSGPYNEQFF. The DNA for the CDR3 is TGTGCCAGCAGTTTATGGGGGACTAGCGGCCCCTACAATGAGCAGTTCTTC.

In this sample, this clonotype turned up many times. The rearrangement joins TRBV7-2 to TRBJ1-2; the match to TRBD1 covers 7 bases. This CDR3 comprises 13 residues. V gave up 8 bases and J gave up 3 bases; unmatched junction bases: 6. The germline gives CDR1 SGHTA, CDR2 FQGNSA. The CDR3 DNA reads as TGTGCCAGCCGCCCGACAGGGTACTATGGCTACACCTTC. Translating it yields CASRPTGYYGYTF. The variable domain in full, with the rest retrieved from reference TRBV7-2 and TRBJ1-2, is GAGVSQSPSNKVTEKGKDVELRCDPISGHTALYWYRQSLGQGLEFLIYFQGNSAPDKSGLPSDRFSAERTGGSVSTLTIQRTQQEDSAVYLCASRPTGYYGYTFGSGTRLTVV.

This clonotype was counted between two and nine times. This chain joins TRBV3-1 and TRBJ2-7; 7 bases agree with TRBD1. This CDR3 is 14 amino acids long. V gave up 4 bases and J gave up 5 bases; unmatched junction bases: 8. Germline CDR1 LGHDT, CDR2 YNNKEL (reference sequence). The chain's CDR3 is CASSPRGPRDEQYF. CDR3 coding DNA: TGTGCCAGCAGCCCGAGGGGGCCGAGGGACGAGCAGTACTTC.

Concerning this clonotype itself: A read error may be the cause here, since a much bigger clone is one base away. The CDR3 is CASSVGLAETYEQYF. DNA for the CDR3: TGTGCCAGCAGCGTAGGACTAGCGGAGACCTACGAGCAGTACTTC. This chain joins TRBV9 and TRBJ2-7, with TRBD2 matching over 9 bases. J gave up 2 bases and V 0 bases, and 3 bases lay outside the gene matches. This CDR3 is built from 15 residues. Looked up from germline, CDR1 is SGDLS and CDR2 is YYNGEE.

This clonotype was recorded a few times. A much larger clone lies a single base off, so this may be a read error. Here the CDR3 reads CSVSGTTKTGELFF. The CDR3 DNA reads as TGCAGCGTGTCCGGGACAACGAAAACCGGGGAGCTGTTTTTT. This chain uses TRBV29-1 with TRBJ2-2; tentatively, D is TRBD1 (6 bases). The CDR3 sequence is 14 residues long. Germline CDR1 and CDR2: SQVTM and ANQGSEA.

This clonotype was detected ten times or more. The V gene is TRBV6-2 or TRBV6-3, the J gene TRBJ2-7; perhaps TRBD2 as D (5 bases). Germline loops: CDR1 MNHEY, CDR2 SVGEGT. Trimming removed 0 bases from V and 5 bases from J, with 17 bases in between. The CDR3 has 16 residues. The CDR3 here is CASSYSRSGGWDEQYF. In nucleotides, the CDR3 is TGTGCCAGCAGTTACTCCCGGAGCGGTGGTTGGGACGAGCAGTACTTC.

V usage is TRBV5-1 and J usage is TRBJ2-1, with 11 bases matching TRBD2. The V gene's germline CDR1 is SGHRS and CDR2 YFSETQ. V was clipped by 0 bases and J by 9 bases; unmatched bases: 5. This CDR3 is 15 amino acids long. This chain's CDR3 is CASSLGLAGLGEQFF. For the CDR3, the DNA is TGCGCCAGCAGCTTGGGACTAGCGGGACTGGGTGAGCAGTTCTTC.

This rearrangement joins TRBV25-1 to TRBJ2-2; 9 bases map to TRBD1. CDR3 length equals 16 residues. The V segment lost 4 bases and the J segment 5 bases; nucleotides outside the gene matches: 8. The germline V gene encodes CDR1 MGHDK and CDR2 SYGVNS. CDR3 sequence: CASSAYRGQLTGELFF. In DNA form, the CDR3 reads TGTGCCAGCAGTGCTTACAGGGGGCAGTTAACCGGGGAGCTGTTTTTT.

The chain uses TRBV20-1 and TRBJ2-2; 10 bases line up with TRBD1. After removal of 5 bases from V and 4 bases from J, the junction contained 4 bases not matched to a gene. The germline CDR1 and CDR2 sequences are DFQATT and SNEGSKA (reference sequence). The CDR3 spans 14 residues. The CDR3 sequence is CSAAWDRGTGELFF. In nucleotides, the CDR3 is TGCAGTGCTGCCTGGGACAGGGGCACCGGGGAGCTGTTTTTT.

This clonotype was recorded at least ten times. The chain recombines TRBV6-1 with TRBJ2-1, with 13 bases fitting TRBD2. The trim removed 6 bases at V and 5 bases at J, leaving 1 base unmatched. Germline assignment: CDR1 MNHNS and CDR2 SASEGT. This CDR3 region has 14 residues. CDR3 bases: TGTGCCAGCAGGGGACTAGCGGGGCACAATGAGCAGTTCTTC. Its protein product is CASRGLAGHNEQFF.

This clonotype was found a few times. This chain joins TRBV9 and TRBJ2-5; D is unresolved. Germline loops: CDR1 SGDLS, CDR2 YYNGEE. The CDR3 runs 13 residues. V was trimmed by 0 bases and J by 5 bases, leaving 8 bases between them. The CDR3 reads CASSVVPTETQYF. The DNA of the CDR3 is TGTGCCAGCAGCGTAGTCCCCACGGAGACCCAGTACTTC.

This clonotype was seen repeatedly, ten times or more. For the CDR3, the DNA is TGCGCCAGCAGTGATGCACTATCCGAGCAGTACTTC. It specifies CASSDALSEQYF. The J gene is TRBJ2-7, the V gene TRBV10-1; no definite D call. The CDR3 contains 12 residues. Germline assignment: CDR1 WNHNN and CDR2 SYGVQD (reference sequence). V gave up 3 bases and J gave up 6 bases, with 9 bases separating them.

In this sample, this clonotype turned up a few times. The chain is built from TRBV19 and TRBJ2-7, with D unresolved. Trimming stripped 2 bases from V and 4 bases from J, with 9 bases between. The CDR3 totals 13 residues. The V gene's germline CDR1 is LNHDA and CDR2 SQIVND (reference sequence). The CDR3 DNA is TGTGCCAGTAGTATAAACTTTCAGTACGAGCAGTACTTC. Translation gives CASSINFQYEQYF.

V is TRBV3-1 and J is TRBJ1-4; the D is unclear. V was trimmed by 3 bases and J by 0 bases, leaving 5 bases between them. Germline V gene lookup returns CDR1 LGHDT and CDR2 YNNKEL (reference sequence). This CDR3 is built from 14 residues. The CDR3 region has the DNA TGTGCCAGCAGCCACGAAGCAACTAATGAAAAACTGTTTTTT. Protein sequence: CASSHEATNEKLFF.

This clonotype was counted at least ten times. The chain uses TRBV29-1 and TRBJ1-5; 9 positions match TRBD1. Germline V gene data show CDR1 as SQVTM and CDR2 as ANQGSEA. The CDR3 covers 13 residues. V was pared by 7 bases and J by 11 bases, with 12 bases of the junction left unmatched. CDR3 sequence reads: CSGSTGGEGTQHF. The CDR3 DNA is TGCAGCGGCTCGACAGGGGGAGAGGGGACCCAGCATTTT.

The V and J genes are TRBV5-1 and TRBJ2-5; D unclear. V lost 7 bases and J lost 4, with 23 bases in between. CDR3 length: 16 residues. The V gene's germline CDR1 is SGHRS and CDR2 YFSETQ. CDR3 coding DNA: TGCGCCAGCTCCTGGAGCCCTAAGACAACAAGAGAGACCCAGTACTTC. Translation: CASSWSPKTTRETQYF.

J is TRBJ2-1 and V is TRBV5-4, with TRBD2 matching over 7 bases. The CDR3 totals 15 residues. Per germline, CDR1 SGHNT and CDR2 YYREEE (reference sequence). The junction had 8 bases not matched to a gene; V was cut back by 2 bases and J by 6 bases. The CDR3 nucleotides read TGTGCCAGCAGCTTCCCCACTAGCGCCCTCAATGAGCAGTTCTTC. Translated, it gives CASSFPTSALNEQFF.